What follows are 4 T cell receptor beta chains derived from one specimen sequenced in a study of human T cells and chemical hapten exposure. MiXCR was run by TCRdb on the RACE reads, yielding one entry per CDR3 protein. Of about 200,000 distinct CDR3 sequences listed, around 23% are singletons. Time point reported: patch test 3, about 24 weeks after DPC sensitization. Sample treatment: therapeutic diphenylcyclopropenone sensitization with weekly scalp DPC. The starting material was whole blood, obtained in connection with sensitization to the hapten diphenylcyclopropenone (DPC). The receptors stem from a woman aged 40 to 55 with alopecia areata. Some clones in this sample may be carry-over from other donors' samples.

This clonotype was counted between two and nine times. V usage is TRBV20-1 and J usage is TRBJ2-5; D possibly corresponds to TRBD2 (6 bases). The CDR3 contains 11 residues. Germline V gene lookup returns CDR1 DFQATT and CDR2 SNEGSKA (reference sequence). CDR3 region: CSPARGETQYF. CDR3 coding DNA: TGCAGCCCCGCTCGGGGGGAGACCCAGTACTTC.

The chain employs TRBV28 and TRBJ2-1; D is uncertain. Between the trimmed V and J ends, which lost 8 bases and 5 bases, there was a span of 10 bases. The CDR3 is made up of 12 amino acids. The germline gives CDR1 MDHEN, CDR2 SYDVKM. The CDR3, as DNA: TGTGCCAGCGGGTTGGTGAACAATGAGCAGTTCTTC. It is translated as CASGLVNNEQFF.

This clonotype was counted only a few times. V is TRBV9 and J is TRBJ2-5, with D possibly called TRBD1 or TRBD2 (7 bases each). CDR1 is SGDLS, CDR2 YYNGEE, per germline. CDR3 size: 14 residues. The V end was cut by 3 bases, the J end by 5 bases, with 14 bases between. This CDR3 reads CASSGQGGRETQYF. In nucleotides, the CDR3 is TGTGCCAGCAGCGGACAGGGAGGGCGGGAGACCCAGTACTTC.

The genes are TRBV20-1 and TRBJ2-1; weak D call: TRBD2 (6 bases). The CDR3 consists of 9 residues. Looked up from germline, CDR1 is DFQATT and CDR2 is SNEGSKA (reference sequence). V gave up 6 bases and J gave up 15 bases, with 12 bases separating them. The CDR3: CSAGLAPFF. The CDR3 DNA is TGCAGTGCAGGGCTAGCGCCGTTCTTC.